A selection of T cell receptor beta chains follows, all from one sample in a study of T cells after yellow fever vaccination. Each CDR3 protein gets one entry after TCRdb re-called the 5' RACE reads with MiXCR. Of about 350,000 distinct CDR3 sequences in the sample, 11% were seen once. The starting material was PBMCs, obtained on the day of the first yellow fever vaccination. Every receptor here comes from a man younger than 35 who received the YFV17D yellow fever vaccine. CDR3s include the opening cysteine and the closing phenylalanine or tryptophan. A D gene is named only where the DNA matches it firmly.

TRBJ1-5 TRBV10-3 - CATQGLNNQPQHF
TRBJ2-7 TRBV9 - CASSVAVSSYEQYF
TRBJ1-5 TRBV20-1 TRBD1 CSAAGTGSNQPQHF
TRBJ2-1 TRBV7-2 TRBD1 CASSGSRGLTEQFF
TRBJ1-2 TRBV5-1 - CASRLGVSTYGYTF
TRBJ1-1 TRBV9 - CASSGRDGRNTEAFF
TRBJ1-1 TRBV7-2 - CASTPTRDISEAFF
TRBJ2-7 TRBV3-1 TRBD1 CASSHWDRAYEQYF
TRBJ2-1 TRBV6-2/TRBV6-3 TRBD2 CASSYGTSGGNEQFF
TRBJ1-2 TRBV19 TRBD1 CASSPHRQGGYGYTF
TRBJ2-1 TRBV9 TRBD1 CASSTQGHEQFF
TRBJ2-5 TRBV7-9 - CASSSLSRQETQYF
TRBJ1-1 TRBV18 TRBD1 CASFTGTGGVGVEAFF
TRBJ2-3 TRBV20-1 - CSASPSLLSDTQYF
TRBJ2-2 TRBV7-9 - CASSLVGLTGELFF
TRBJ1-1 TRBV27 - CASSFQGPRTEAFF
TRBJ1-3 TRBV7-8 - CASTQESYSGNTIYF
TRBJ2-2 TRBV10-3 TRBD1 CANGQGAGELFF
TRBJ2-7 TRBV6-1 - CASRPRRGVGEQYF
TRBJ1-6 TRBV5-1 - CASSFLDPVNSPLHF
TRBJ2-1 TRBV23-1 - CASSQTTGFNEQFF
TRBJ1-2 TRBV28 - CASSSPKRDYGYTF
TRBJ1-1 TRBV5-1 - CASSFLVNTEAFF
TRBJ2-1 TRBV5-1 - CASSFGLFNEQFF
TRBJ1-1 TRBV5-6 TRBD1 CASGGGTAHLMVEAEAFF
TRBJ2-7 TRBV18 TRBD1 CASSPFRHGQAEQYF
TRBJ2-5 TRBV5-1 - CATQLGRGQETQYF
TRBJ1-4 TRBV20-1 - CSARDPGGREKLFF
TRBJ2-1 TRBV7-2 - CASSLGGGPLFF
TRBJ2-1 TRBV21-1 - CASSNGVLGTGGDEQFF
TRBJ1-1 TRBV4-1 - CASSQERQGRAFF